This TCR beta chain was captured by sequencing in a study of blood T cell repertoires in COVID-19. About the research overall: Acute and convalescent COVID-19 specimens originated in the United States, Italy and Spain. The cDNA or gDNA used as material had been derived from T cells, B-cell-depleted T cells, or PBMCs.

This CDR3 has 13 residues. With 6 bases removed from V and 7 bases from J, the gap between germline ends came to 14 bases. Germline CDR1 SGHRS, CDR2 YFSETQ. Original analysis: Nucleated cell number was recorded as an estimate derived from reference gene primer amplification. Repertoires were generated with immunoSEQ multiplex PCR, while TCRdb's copy carries only in-frame clones and drops some. V and J calls and clone size are copied from that table; D and trimming were computed from the DNA. The repertoire holds 200,000 or so clones, with around four fifths as singletons. This clone was counted once. The source is a woman aged 25 to 39 with acute or convalescent COVID-19. The rearrangement joins TRBV5-1 to TRBJ1-5; D is undetermined. Sequencing input: peripheral blood. The CDR3 here is CASTLHPGQPQHF. As DNA, the CDR3 is TGCGCCAGCACCCTCCATCCCGGGCAGCCCCAGCATTTT.